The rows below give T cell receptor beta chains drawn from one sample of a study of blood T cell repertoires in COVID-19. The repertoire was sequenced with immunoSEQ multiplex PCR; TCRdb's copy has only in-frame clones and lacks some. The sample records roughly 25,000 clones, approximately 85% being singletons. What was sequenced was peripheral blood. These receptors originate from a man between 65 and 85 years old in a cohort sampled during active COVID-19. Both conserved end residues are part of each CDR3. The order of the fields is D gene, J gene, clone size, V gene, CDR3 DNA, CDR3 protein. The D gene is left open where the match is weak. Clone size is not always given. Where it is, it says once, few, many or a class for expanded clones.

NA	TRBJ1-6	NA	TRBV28	TGTGCCAGCAGTTTAATTCAGGGTCCTTTAATCTCCTATAATTCACCCCTCCACTTT	CASSLIQGPLISYNSPLHF
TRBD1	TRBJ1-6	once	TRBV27	TGTGCCAGCAGTCCCGGGACAGGGGGTAATAATTCACCCCTCCACTTT	CASSPGTGGNNSPLHF
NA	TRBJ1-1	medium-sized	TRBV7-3	TGTGCCAGCAGCCCCACTGGACAGCTTGAAGCTTTCTTT	CASSPTGQLEAFF
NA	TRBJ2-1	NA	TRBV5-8	TGTGCCAGCAGCTTGCGGGAGCCCCATGAGCAGTTCTTC	CASSLREPHEQFF
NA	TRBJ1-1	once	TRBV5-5	TGTGCCAGCAGCTCGGCCTTAGTGGGGCTGAACACTGAAGCTTTCTTT	CASSSALVGLNTEAFF
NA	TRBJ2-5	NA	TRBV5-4	TGTGCCAGCAGCTTGAACGGAGAAGAGACCCAGTACTTC	CASSLNGEETQYF
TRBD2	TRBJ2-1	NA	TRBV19	TGTGCCAGTAGTGCCAGCGGGAGATTTTACTACAATGAGCAGTTCTTC	CASSASGRFYYNEQFF
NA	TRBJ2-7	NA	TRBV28	TGTGCCAGCAGGTCCGGGACACTAGAATACTACGAGCAGTACTTC	CASRSGTLEYYEQYF
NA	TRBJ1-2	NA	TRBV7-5	TGTGCCAGAAGCGTATCGACAGGGGGAAACTATGGCTACACCTTC	CARSVSTGGNYGYTF
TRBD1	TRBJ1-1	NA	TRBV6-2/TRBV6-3	TGTGCCAGCAGTTCCGCGGACAGGGCATCGAACACTGAAGCTTTCTTT	CASSSADRASNTEAFF
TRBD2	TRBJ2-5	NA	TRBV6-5	TGTGCCAGCAGTTACTCGGGGGAGGGAGAGACCCAGTACTTC	CASSYSGEGETQYF
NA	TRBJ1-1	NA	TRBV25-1	TGTGCCAGCAGTTATTCAGATCTGAACACTGAAGCTTTCTTT	CASSYSDLNTEAFF
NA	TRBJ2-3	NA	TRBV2	TGTGCCAGCAGACCAGGCTTAAACACAGATACGCAGTATTTT	CASRPGLNTDTQYF
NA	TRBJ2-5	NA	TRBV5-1	TGCGCCAGCAGCTTGAAACCAGGGTTCCAAGAGACCCAGTACTTC	CASSLKPGFQETQYF
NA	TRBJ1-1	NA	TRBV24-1	TGTGCCACCAGTGATTCAAGGCAGGGGCCGAACACTGAAGCTTTCTTT	CATSDSRQGPNTEAFF
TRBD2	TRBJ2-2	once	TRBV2	TGTGCCACTAAGGGGCGGGGGTACACCGGGGAGCTGTTTTTT	CATKGRGYTGELFF
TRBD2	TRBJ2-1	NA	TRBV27	TGTGCCAGCAGTCCCGGGACTAGCGGGAGGTCCCGGCAGTTCTTC	CASSPGTSGRSRQFF
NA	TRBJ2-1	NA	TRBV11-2	TGTGCCAGCAGCTTTACTCGGAGCTCCTACAATGAGCAGTTCTTC	CASSFTRSSYNEQFF
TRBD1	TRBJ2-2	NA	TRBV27	TGTGCCAGCAGTAAAAGACAGGGGGCCGGGGAGCTGTTTTTT	CASSKRQGAGELFF
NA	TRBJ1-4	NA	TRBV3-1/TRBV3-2	TGTGCCAGCAGCCAAGCTTCAGTGAAACTGTTTTTT	CASSQASVKLFF
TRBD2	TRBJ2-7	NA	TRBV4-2	TGTGCCAGCAGCCAAGCCGGGACTAGCGGCTACGAGCAGTACTTC	CASSQAGTSGYEQYF
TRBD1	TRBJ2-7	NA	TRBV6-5	TGTGCCAGCAGTTACTCCCCAGGACAGGGGGACGAGCAGTACTTC	CASSYSPGQGDEQYF
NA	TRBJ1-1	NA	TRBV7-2	TGTGCCAGCAGCTTAGTTGTGGCGGCTAACACTGAAGCTTTCTTT	CASSLVVAANTEAFF
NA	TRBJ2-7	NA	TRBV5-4	TGTGCCAGCAGCTTGGTACAGGGCGCCGCGGTCGAGCAGTACTTC	CASSLVQGAAVEQYF
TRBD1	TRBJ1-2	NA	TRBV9	TGTGCCAGCAGCGTAGAGACAGGGGGCTATGGCTACACCTTC	CASSVETGGYGYTF
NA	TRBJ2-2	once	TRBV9	TGTGCCAGCAGCGCGCGACAGGGAGGTCCCGGGGAGCTGTTTTTT	CASSARQGGPGELFF
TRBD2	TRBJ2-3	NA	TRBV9	TGTGCCAGCAGCGCCCGACTAGCGGGAGCATCAGATACGCAGTATTTT	CASSARLAGASDTQYF
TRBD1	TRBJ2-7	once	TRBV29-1	TGCAGCGTTGAAGAGGACAGGGGTTACGAGCAGTACTTC	CSVEEDRGYEQYF
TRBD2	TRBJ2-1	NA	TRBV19	TGTGCCAGTAGTCCGGGACTAGCGGGGTCCTACAATGAGCAGTTCTTC	CASSPGLAGSYNEQFF
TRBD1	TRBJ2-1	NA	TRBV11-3	TGTGCCAGCAGCTCAGGACAGGACGCGGGCTCCTTGGGGAATGAGCAGTTCTTC	CASSSGQDAGSLGNEQFF
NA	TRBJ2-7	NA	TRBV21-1	TGTGCCAGCAGCAAAGGACAGGGGAGCTCCTACGAGCAGTACTTC	CASSKGQGSSYEQYF
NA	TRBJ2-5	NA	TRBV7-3	TGTGCCAGCAGCTTAACGGGCCCCCAAGAGACCCAGTACTTC	CASSLTGPQETQYF
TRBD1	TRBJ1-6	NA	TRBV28	TGTGCCAGCAGCCTCCGGCGGGGACAGGGAGCTTCACCCCTCCACTTT	CASSLRRGQGASPLHF
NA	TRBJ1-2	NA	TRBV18	TGTGCCAGCTCACCAGACAGGATCGGGAACTATGGCTACACCTTC	CASSPDRIGNYGYTF
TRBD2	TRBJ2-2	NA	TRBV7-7	TGTGCTAGCAGCCATGGGACTAGCGGGAACACCGGGGAGCTGTTTTTT	CASSHGTSGNTGELFF
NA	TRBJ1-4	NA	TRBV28	TGTGCCAGCAGGGCAAGAGGGACAACGTTCTCTAATGAAAAACTGTTTTTT	CASRARGTTFSNEKLFF